This TCR beta chain comes out of a study of T cells in Graves' hyperthyroidism and ophthalmopathy. The CDR3 consists of 13 residues. Germline V gives CDR1 MNHNS, CDR2 SASEGT. Amplification yielded TCR beta CDR3 regions, with RNA transcripts as the source. With the HTBI primer set, the TCR CDR3 went through a first round of RT-PCR. TCRdb independently ran MiXCR on the multiplex PCR reads; one entry per CDR3 protein. The sample carries about 300,000 distinct CDR3 sequences, under 30% recorded once. Findings and limits, study-wide: A 13 V-J model separated ophthalmopathy from stable hyperthyroidism. Most thyroid clonotypes expanded above 0.001 appeared in blood too.

This clonotype has at least ten counts. No antigen is known for it. Mismatch with germline at one junction end may stem from a read error. The source material was blood. The chain couples TRBV6-1 to TRBJ1-2; tentatively, D is TRBD1 (5 bases). This TCR was sampled from a middle-aged man with Graves' hyperthyroidism that later progressed to Graves' ophthalmopathy. The CDR3, as DNA: TGTGCCAGCAGTGAAGATAGCGTACCGGGACCTCTCTTC. Its protein product is CASSEDSVPGPLF.